Below are 18 T cell receptor beta chains sequenced from a single sample in a study of shared clonotypes between healthy human individuals (dated by TCRdb to the early 2020s). CD8 naive samples were obtained by positive selection for CCR7 among CD45RO-negative cells, yielding a CD45RA+CCR7+ population from which TemRA cells were excluded. Libraries were built with the immunoSEQ multiplex PCR assay. Drawn from immuneACCESS, this table holds only the in-frame rearrangements with V and J called that TCRdb kept. Clones are partly lost; checked studies trace under half to an unresolved V gene and leave the rest unexplained. Counted in this sample were about 1.9 million clones; roughly 93% of them appeared once. About 1.6% of the sample rests with the top ten. The sample comprised naive CD8+ T cells from PBMCs. The sample's cell subset or site label is to be understood as: CD45RA+CCR7+. The receptors here all came from a young man in good health. Some clones in this sample may be carry-over from other donors' samples.

This chain's CDR3 is CASSPPGSNEQFF. CDR3 nucleotide sequence: TGTGCCAGCAGCCCCCCCGGCTCGAATGAGCAGTTCTTC. The chain uses TRBV13 and TRBJ2-1, with D unresolved. This CDR3 spans 13 amino acids. Germline values: CDR1 PRHDT, CDR2 FYEKMQ (reference sequence). The V gene lost 5 bases and the J gene lost 7 bases, with 12 bases spanning the gap. Using reference TRBV13 and TRBJ2-1 for the parts outside the CDR3, the full variable domain is AAGVIQSPRHLIKEKRETATLKCYPIPRHDTVYWYQQGPGQDPQFLISFYEKMQSDKGSIPDRFSAQQFSDYHSELNMSSLELGDSALYFCASSPPGSNEQFFGPGTRLTVL.

About this clone itself: Other DNA sequences in this specimen translate into the identical CDR3. V is TRBV27 and J is TRBJ1-2, with D hard to call. There are 13 residues in the CDR3. The germline V gene has CDR1 MNHEY and CDR2 SMNVEV (reference sequence). V lost 3 bases to trimming and J lost 0 bases, with 5 bases between them. The CDR3 DNA follows: TGTGCCAGCAGTTTTGGCACTAACTATGGCTACACCTTC. Translated: CASSFGTNYGYTF.

The chain is built from TRBV30 and TRBJ2-5, with D perhaps TRBD2 (5 bases). The better agreement between TRBJ2-7 and the DNA end casts doubt on the J call. Germline V gene data show CDR1 as GTSNPN and CDR2 as SVGIG (reference sequence). The length of the CDR3 is 14 residues. The CDR3 here is CAWSLPLRGYEQYF. The DNA of the CDR3 is TGTGCCTGGAGTCTACCCCTGCGAGGGTACGAGCAGTACTTC.

V is TRBV27 and J is TRBJ2-2; D is unclear. Germline lookup yields CDR1 MNHEY and CDR2 SMNVEV (reference sequence). V lost 4 bases, J lost 6 bases, and 9 bases lay in between. This CDR3 contains 13 residues. The CDR3, as DNA: TGTGCCAGCAGTTCATGGTCGGCCGGGGAGCTGTTTTTT. Residues: CASSSWSAGELFF.

V gene TRBV10-3 combines with J gene TRBJ2-5; perhaps TRBD2 as D (5 bases). The end of the DNA aligns better with TRBJ2-7, so the J call may be wrong. The CDR3 runs to 16 residues. CDR1 is ENHRY and CDR2 is SYGVKD in the germline V gene. CDR3 sequence (DNA): TGTGCCATCAGTGAGATCGCGACGGCGGGCACCTACGAGCAGTACTTC. It codes for CAISEIATAGTYEQYF.

This clone has only a few counts. The rearrangement uses TRBV13 and TRBJ2-7; TRBD1 matches 9 bases. The CDR3 is 15 amino acids. With 4 bases clipped from V and 2 bases from J, the junction kept 6 bases outside the gene matches. CDR1 and CDR2 from the germline V gene are PRHDT and FYEKMQ (reference sequence). For the CDR3, the DNA is TGTGCCAGCAGCTCTGCCGGGACAGGGACCTACGAGCAGTACTTC. It is translated as CASSSAGTGTYEQYF.

Only one count was recorded for this clone. This chain joins TRBV2 and TRBJ2-6; TRBD1 matches at 10 bases. The V gene's germline CDR1 is SNHLY and CDR2 FYNNEI. V shed 6 bases, J shed 0 bases, and the junction held 11 bases outside the gene matches. This CDR3 has 19 amino acids. In nucleotides, the CDR3 is TGTGCCAGCAGGGATACCGGGACAGGGGTTTTCTCTGGGGCCAACGTCCTGACTTTC. Its translation: CASRDTGTGVFSGANVLTF.

The chain has TRBV5-4 and TRBJ2-7; 9 positions agree with TRBD2. CDR1 is SGHNT, CDR2 YYREEE, per germline (reference sequence). The J segment lost 6 bases and the V segment lost 1 base, leaving 8 bases of the junction unmatched. The CDR3 runs 15 residues. CDR3 region: CASSLIAGGPSEQYF. In DNA form, the CDR3 reads TGTGCCAGCAGCTTGATCGCGGGAGGGCCGTCCGAGCAGTACTTC.

The chain links TRBV27 to TRBJ2-1; TRBD1 is a possible D gene (6 bases). Germline V gene data show CDR1 as MNHEY and CDR2 as SMNVEV (reference sequence). Trimming removed 6 bases from V and 0 bases from J, with 15 bases in between. The CDR3 loop spans 16 amino acids. The CDR3 nucleotides are TGTGCCAGCAGACCAATTGGACAGTCCTCCTACAATGAGCAGTTCTTC. It codes for CASRPIGQSSYNEQFF.

The rearrangement links TRBV9 to TRBJ2-3, with 8 nucleotides matching TRBD2. With 0 bases clipped from V and 6 bases from J, the junction kept 6 bases outside the gene matches. The CDR3 sequence is 15 residues long. CDR1 SGDLS and CDR2 YYNGEE come from the germline V gene. The CDR3 protein is CASSVEAGGYDTQYF. Here the CDR3 DNA reads TGTGCCAGCAGCGTAGAGGCGGGAGGTTATGATACGCAGTATTTT.

The gene calls are TRBV7-9 and TRBJ2-5, with D tentatively TRBD1 (6 bases). The CDR3 covers 15 residues. The V and J ends lost 8 bases and 4 bases respectively, with 20 bases between them. The germline V gene encodes CDR1 SEHNR and CDR2 FQNEAQ (reference sequence). CDR3 nucleotide sequence: TGTGCCAGCCGCCCGATAGGGACACCGGGAGAGACCCAGTACTTC. Its translation: CASRPIGTPGETQYF.

The chain combines TRBV19 with TRBJ1-5, with D possibly being TRBD1 (5 bases). From germline, CDR1 is LNHDA and CDR2 SQIVND (reference sequence). Between the trimmed V and J ends, which lost 6 bases and 2 bases, there was a span of 11 bases. The CDR3 is 14 amino acids. The CDR3 region is CASRGLGGNQPQHF. The CDR3 region has the DNA TGTGCCAGTAGGGGCTTAGGGGGCAATCAGCCCCAGCATTTT.

This clone has a single count. The chain carries TRBV27 and TRBJ2-1; no clear D. V was shortened by 8 bases and J by 7 bases, with 15 bases between the two germline ends. The CDR3 has 13 residues. Germline V gene lookup returns CDR1 MNHEY and CDR2 SMNVEV (reference sequence). CDR3 residues: CASAWTSLNEQFF. For the CDR3, the DNA is TGTGCCAGCGCTTGGACCAGCCTAAATGAGCAGTTCTTC.

V usage is TRBV5-4 and J usage is TRBJ1-3, with D tentatively TRBD1 (5 bases). The CDR3 is 14 residues long. V lost 4 bases and J 0 bases, leaving 8 bases between the germline ends. Germline CDR1 and CDR2: SGHNT and YYREEE (reference sequence). Written as DNA, the CDR3 is TGTGCCAGCAGCCCAGGGTTCTCTGGAAACACCATATATTTT. Protein product: CASSPGFSGNTIYF.

The chain employs TRBV5-6 and TRBJ2-3; 10 positions match TRBD1. The CDR3 runs 16 residues. The V gene's germline CDR1 is SGHDT and CDR2 YYEEEE. J gave up 3 bases and V 4 bases, and 8 bases lay outside the gene matches. The DNA for the CDR3 is TGTGCCAGCAGCGCCCGGGACAGGGGTCTTACAGATACGCAGTATTTT. Its protein is CASSARDRGLTDTQYF.

The genes are TRBV5-1 and TRBJ2-1; no definite D call. Trimming pared 4 bases from V and 4 bases from J, leaving 21 bases between. Germline CDR1 SGHRS, CDR2 YFSETQ. CDR3 size: 17 residues. The chain's CDR3 is CASSPPAMTKGYNEQFF. The CDR3 DNA sequence: TGCGCCAGCAGCCCCCCGGCTATGACAAAAGGATACAATGAGCAGTTCTTC.

The V and J genes are TRBV5-8 and TRBJ1-5; 7 bases align to TRBD1. V was clipped by 4 bases and J by 0 bases; unmatched bases: 7. The CDR3 sequence is 16 residues long. From germline, CDR1 is SGHTS and CDR2 YDEGEE. The CDR3: CASSQGGHNSNQPQHF. The CDR3 DNA reads as TGTGCCAGCAGCCAGGGGGGACACAATAGCAATCAGCCCCAGCATTTT.

As concerns this clone: Other DNA sequences within the sample encode an identical CDR3. This chain joins TRBV27 and TRBJ2-3; D call uncertain. V lost 2 bases, J lost 8 bases, and 8 bases lay in between. Looked up from germline, CDR1 is MNHEY and CDR2 is SMNVEV (reference sequence). The CDR3 length is 12 residues. The DNA of the CDR3 is TGTGCCAGCAGTTTACCGCGTGGTACGCAGTATTTT. It translates to CASSLPRGTQYF.